Sequencing of this TCR beta chain was carried out in a study of shared T cell receptors in the human thymus. Method: immunoSEQ multiplex PCR; TCRdb's copy keeps in-frame clones and lacks some. The sample consists of hundreds of thousands of clones, around 87% of them appearing once. CDR3 length: 14 residues. Germline CDR1 reads LNHDA; CDR2 reads SQIVND (reference sequence). Trimming removed 6 bases from V and 3 bases from J; junction bases left unmatched: 4. This same sample was also part of a study on human thymus T cells. That source adds: Across thymic and blood repertoires, the usage of V and J genes appeared to be biased.

The source of this sequence is a boy younger than two with a congenital heart defect. The V call is TRBV19, the J call TRBJ1-5; 8 bases line up with TRBD1. Sequenced material: thymocytes. This CDR3 reads CASRPGGYNQPQHF. For the CDR3, the DNA is TGTGCCAGTAGGCCAGGGGGCTACAATCAGCCCCAGCATTTT.